This T cell receptor (beta chain) is from a study of cytomegalovirus exposure and HLA in healthy donors. This clone was counted a single time. The PCR employed 60 Vbeta primers together with 13 Jbeta primers. Only in-frame clones appear in the TCRdb table, and some are missing; sequencing was by immunoSEQ multiplex PCR. This sample yields roughly 190,000 clones, of which roughly 80% are seen a single time; less than 2% belongs to the top ten. The germline gives CDR1 SGHKS, CDR2 YYEKEE (reference sequence). Trimming cost V 2 bases and J 0 bases; bases outside gene matches: 10. The CDR3 loop spans 20 amino acids.

This chain joins TRBV5-5 and TRBJ2-1; 14 bases map to TRBD2. The sequence was collected from a woman younger than 30 in good health and CMV-seronegative. The sequenced sample consisted of PBMCs. CDR3 nucleotide sequence: TGTGCCAGCAGCTTTAGGGGGACTAGCGGGAGCCGGAGCTCCTACAATGAGCAGTTCTTC. Translation: CASSFRGTSGSRSSYNEQFF.